This TCR beta chain is drawn from a study of vaccination and CD4 T cells after COVID-19. The sample's time point: late sampling 161 to 241 days after vaccination in three convalescent patients. The treatment: approximately nine-day PBMC culture with coronavirus spike peptide pools or control peptides (ViraFEST assay). The study sequenced cultured CD4+ T cell DNA using the Oncomine TCR Beta short-read assay. MiXCR was run by TCRdb on the PCR reads, yielding one entry per CDR3 protein. There are approximately 17,000 distinct CDR3 sequences in the sample; 40% to 65% occur only once, and approximately 18% lies in the top ten. For this clonotype: Its antigen is undetermined.

V lost 2 bases to trimming and J lost 7 bases, with 14 bases between them. This CDR3 has 14 residues. In germline, CDR1 is SGHVS, CDR2 FNYEAQ. The sequencing used CD4+ T cells from blood, cultured in vitro, collected about 7 months after SARS-CoV-2 vaccination. The V call is TRBV7-6, the J call TRBJ1-2; possibly TRBD1 for D (6 bases). This TCR was sampled from a human donor who had recovered from COVID-19. The CDR3 protein is CASSLRGGARGYTF. The DNA for the CDR3 is TGTGCCAGCAGCTTACGGGGGGGGGCGCGTGGCTACACCTTC.